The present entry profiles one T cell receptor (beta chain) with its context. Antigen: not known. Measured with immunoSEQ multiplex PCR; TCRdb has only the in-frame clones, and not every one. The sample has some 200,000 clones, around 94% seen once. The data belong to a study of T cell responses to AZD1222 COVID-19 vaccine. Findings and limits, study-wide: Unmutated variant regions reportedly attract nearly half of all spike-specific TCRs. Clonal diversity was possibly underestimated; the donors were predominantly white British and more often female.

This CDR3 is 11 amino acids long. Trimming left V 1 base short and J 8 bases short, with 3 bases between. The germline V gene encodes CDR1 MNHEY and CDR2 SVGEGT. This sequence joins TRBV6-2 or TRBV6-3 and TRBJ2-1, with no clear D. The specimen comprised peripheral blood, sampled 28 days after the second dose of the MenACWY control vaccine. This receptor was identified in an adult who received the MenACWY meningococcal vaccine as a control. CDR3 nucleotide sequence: TGTGCCAGCAGTTACTTGGATGAGCAGTTCTTC. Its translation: CASSYLDEQFF.